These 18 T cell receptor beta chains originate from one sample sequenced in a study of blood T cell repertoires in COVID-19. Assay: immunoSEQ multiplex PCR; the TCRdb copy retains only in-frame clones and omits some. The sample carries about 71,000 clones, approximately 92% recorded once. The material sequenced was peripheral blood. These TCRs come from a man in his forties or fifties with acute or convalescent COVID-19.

In DNA, the CDR3 is TGTGCCAGCAGCCCAGGGACAGGGGAAAGTCAGCCCCAGCATTTT. It specifies CASSPGTGESQPQHF. The chain uses TRBV6-2 or TRBV6-3 and TRBJ1-5; 10 bases line up with TRBD1. CDR1 MNHEY and CDR2 SVGEGT come from the germline V gene. Germline trimming cut 6 bases from V and 6 bases from J; bases unmatched to any gene: 8. This CDR3 has 15 amino acids.

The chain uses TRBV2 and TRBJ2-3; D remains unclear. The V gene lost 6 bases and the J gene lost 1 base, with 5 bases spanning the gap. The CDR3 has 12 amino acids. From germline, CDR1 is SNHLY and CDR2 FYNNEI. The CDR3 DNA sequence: TGTGCCAGCAGCCAGGGCACAGATACGCAGTATTTT. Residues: CASSQGTDTQYF.

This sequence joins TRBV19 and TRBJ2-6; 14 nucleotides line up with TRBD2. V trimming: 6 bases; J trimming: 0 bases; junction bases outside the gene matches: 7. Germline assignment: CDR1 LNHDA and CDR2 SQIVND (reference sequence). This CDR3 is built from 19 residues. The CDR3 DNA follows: TGTGCCAGTAGGAAGACTAGCGGGAGGGTTTTCTCTGGGGCCAACGTCCTGACTTTC. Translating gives CASRKTSGRVFSGANVLTF.

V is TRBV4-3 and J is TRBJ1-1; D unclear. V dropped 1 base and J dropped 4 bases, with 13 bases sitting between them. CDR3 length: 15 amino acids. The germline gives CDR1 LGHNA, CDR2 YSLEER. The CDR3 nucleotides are TGCGCCAGCAGCCAAGGGGCCGGGGTTCGCACTGAAGCTTTCTTT. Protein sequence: CASSQGAGVRTEAFF.

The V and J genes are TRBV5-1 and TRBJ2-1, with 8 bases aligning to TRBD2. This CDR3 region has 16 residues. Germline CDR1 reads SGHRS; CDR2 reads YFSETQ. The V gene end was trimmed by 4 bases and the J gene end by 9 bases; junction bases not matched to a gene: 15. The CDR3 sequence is CASSPTVSGRGSEQFF. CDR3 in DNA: TGCGCCAGCAGCCCCACTGTGAGCGGGAGAGGGAGTGAGCAGTTCTTC.

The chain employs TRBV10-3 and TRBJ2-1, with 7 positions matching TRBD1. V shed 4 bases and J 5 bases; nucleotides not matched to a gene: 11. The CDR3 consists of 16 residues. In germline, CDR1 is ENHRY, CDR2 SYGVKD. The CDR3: CAISGLTGMGHNEQFF. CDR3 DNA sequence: TGTGCCATCAGTGGCCTGACAGGGATGGGGCACAATGAGCAGTTCTTC.

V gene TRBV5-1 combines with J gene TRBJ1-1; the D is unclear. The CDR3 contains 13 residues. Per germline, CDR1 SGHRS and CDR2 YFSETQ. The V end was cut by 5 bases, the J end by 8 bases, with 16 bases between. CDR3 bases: TGCGCCAGCAGTACCACTCCGGGAGACGAAGCTTTCTTT. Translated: CASSTTPGDEAFF.

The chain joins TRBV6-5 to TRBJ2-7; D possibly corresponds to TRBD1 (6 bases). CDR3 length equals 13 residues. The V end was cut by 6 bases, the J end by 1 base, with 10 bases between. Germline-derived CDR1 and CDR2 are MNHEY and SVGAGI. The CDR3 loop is CASRRDISYEQYF. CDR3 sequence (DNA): TGTGCCAGCAGGAGGGACATTTCCTACGAGCAGTACTTC.

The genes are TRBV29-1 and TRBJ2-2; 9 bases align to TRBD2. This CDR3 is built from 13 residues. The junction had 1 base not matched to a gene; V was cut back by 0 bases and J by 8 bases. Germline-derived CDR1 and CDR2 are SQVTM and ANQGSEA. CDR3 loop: CSVEEGLAGELFF. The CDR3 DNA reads TGCAGCGTTGAAGAAGGACTAGCGGGGGAGCTGTTTTTT.

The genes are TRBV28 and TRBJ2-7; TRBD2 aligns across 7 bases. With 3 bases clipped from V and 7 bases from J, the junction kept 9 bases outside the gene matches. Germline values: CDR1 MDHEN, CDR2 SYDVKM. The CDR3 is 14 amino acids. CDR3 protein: CASSFRGGPQEQYF. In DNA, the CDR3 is TGTGCCAGCAGTTTTAGGGGAGGGCCGCAAGAGCAGTACTTC.

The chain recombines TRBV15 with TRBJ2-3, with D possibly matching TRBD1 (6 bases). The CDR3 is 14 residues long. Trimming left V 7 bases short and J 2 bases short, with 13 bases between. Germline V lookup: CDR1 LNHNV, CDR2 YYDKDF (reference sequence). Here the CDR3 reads CATTLGASTDTQYF. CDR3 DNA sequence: TGTGCCACCACCCTGGGGGCTTCCACAGATACGCAGTATTTT.

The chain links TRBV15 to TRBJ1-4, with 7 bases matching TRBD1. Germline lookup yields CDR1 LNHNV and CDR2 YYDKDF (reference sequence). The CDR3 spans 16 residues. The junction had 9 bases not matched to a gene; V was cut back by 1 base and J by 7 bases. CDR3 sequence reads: CATSRVHQGVSEKLFF. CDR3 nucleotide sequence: TGTGCCACCAGCAGAGTTCATCAGGGGGTCAGTGAAAAACTGTTTTTT. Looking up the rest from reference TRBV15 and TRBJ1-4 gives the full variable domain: DAMVIQNPRYQVTQFGKPVTLSCSQTLNHNVMYWYQQKSSQAPKLLFHYYDKDFNNEADTPDNFQSRRPNTSFCFLDIRSPGLGDTAMYLCATSRVHQGVSEKLFFGSGTQLSVL.

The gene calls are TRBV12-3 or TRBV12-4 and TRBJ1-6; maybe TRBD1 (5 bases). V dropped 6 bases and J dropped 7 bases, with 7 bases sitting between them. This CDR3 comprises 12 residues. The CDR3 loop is CASSAGNSPLHF. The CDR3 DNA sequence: TGTGCCAGCAGCGCAGGGAATTCACCCCTCCACTTT.

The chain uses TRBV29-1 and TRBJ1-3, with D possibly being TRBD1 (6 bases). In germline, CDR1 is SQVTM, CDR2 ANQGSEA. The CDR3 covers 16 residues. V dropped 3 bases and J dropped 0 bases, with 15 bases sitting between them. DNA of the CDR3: TGCAGCGTTGAGTTGGCAGGGGCAACCTCTGGAAACACCATATATTTT. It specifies CSVELAGATSGNTIYF. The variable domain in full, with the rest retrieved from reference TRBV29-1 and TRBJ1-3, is SAVISQKPSRDICQRGTSLTIQCQVDSQVTMMFWYRQQPGQSLTLIATANQGSEATYESGFVIDKFPISRPNLTFSTLTVSNMSPEDSSIYLCSVELAGATSGNTIYFGEGSWLTVV.

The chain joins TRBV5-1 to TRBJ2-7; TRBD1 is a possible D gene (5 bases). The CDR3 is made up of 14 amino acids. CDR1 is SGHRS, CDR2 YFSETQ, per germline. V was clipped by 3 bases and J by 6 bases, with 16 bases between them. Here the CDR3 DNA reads TGCGCCAGCAGCTACTATACAGGACGGTCCGAGCAGTACGTC. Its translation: CASSYYTGRSEQYV.

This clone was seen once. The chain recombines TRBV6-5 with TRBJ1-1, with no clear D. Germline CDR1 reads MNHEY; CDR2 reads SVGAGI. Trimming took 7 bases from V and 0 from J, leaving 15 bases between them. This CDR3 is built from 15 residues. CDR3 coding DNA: TGTGCCAGCAACGAACCCCCGGGTATGAACACTGAAGCTTTCTTT. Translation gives CASNEPPGMNTEAFF.

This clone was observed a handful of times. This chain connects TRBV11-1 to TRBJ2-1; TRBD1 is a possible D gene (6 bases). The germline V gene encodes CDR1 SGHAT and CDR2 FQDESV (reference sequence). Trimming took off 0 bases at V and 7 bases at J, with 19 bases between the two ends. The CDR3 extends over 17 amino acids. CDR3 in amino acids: CASSLATVGQIWNEQFF. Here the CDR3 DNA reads TGTGCCAGCAGCTTAGCGACCGTTGGACAGATATGGAATGAGCAGTTCTTC.

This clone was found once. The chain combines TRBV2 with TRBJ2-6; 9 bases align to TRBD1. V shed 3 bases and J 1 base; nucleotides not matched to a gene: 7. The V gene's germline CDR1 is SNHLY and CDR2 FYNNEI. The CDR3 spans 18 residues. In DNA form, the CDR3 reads TGTGCCAGCAGTGATCAGAGGACAGGGGCATCTGGGGCCAACGTCCTGACTTTC. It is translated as CASSDQRTGASGANVLTF.